This T cell receptor beta chain was profiled in a study of Ad26.COV2.S vaccination and SARS-CoV-2 variants. Overall study results and limits: Reported findings describe substantial breadth in spike-specific CD8+ and CD4+ T cell responses following vaccination. Measurement of non-spike TCR breadth gave similar results in vaccine and placebo recipients. The placebo group had lower spike-specific TCR breadth than the vaccine recipients did. The TCR breadth and depth analyses may have understated or missed part of the total T cell responses.

To note about this clone: Its antigen is unidentified.

Sequencing used immunoSEQ multiplex PCR; TCRdb keeps in-frame clones, though not all of them. The data show more than 150,000 clones, around 90% seen once. The length of the CDR3 is 16 residues. Trimming pared 4 bases from V and 3 bases from J, leaving 20 bases between. Germline CDR1 is SGHKS and CDR2 is YYEKEE (reference sequence). The sequences come from peripheral blood, collected after recovery from COVID-19. This chain joins TRBV5-5 and TRBJ2-7; D might be TRBD2 (6 bases). The sequence came from a human donor who had recovered from COVID-19. The CDR3 DNA reads TGTGCCAGCAGCCACGCGACGGAGGGCAGGCACTACGAGCAGTACTTC. Encoded protein: CASSHATEGRHYEQYF. Full variable domain (missing parts from reference TRBV5-5 and TRBJ2-7): DAGVTQSPTHLIKTRGQQVTLRCSPISGHKSVSWYQQVLGQGPQFIFQYYEKEERGRGNFPDRFSARQFPNYSSELNVNALLLGDSALYLCASSHATEGRHYEQYFGPGTRLTVT.